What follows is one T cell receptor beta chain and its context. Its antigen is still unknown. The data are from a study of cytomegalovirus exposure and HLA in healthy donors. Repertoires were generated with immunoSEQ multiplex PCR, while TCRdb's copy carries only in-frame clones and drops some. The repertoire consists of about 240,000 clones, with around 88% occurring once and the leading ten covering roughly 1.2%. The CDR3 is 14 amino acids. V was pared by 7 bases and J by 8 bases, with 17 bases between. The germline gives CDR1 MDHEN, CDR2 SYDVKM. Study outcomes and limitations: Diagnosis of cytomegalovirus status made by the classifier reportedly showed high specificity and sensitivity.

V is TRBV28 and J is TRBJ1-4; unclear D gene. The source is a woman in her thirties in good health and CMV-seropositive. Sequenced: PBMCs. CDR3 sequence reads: CASKATGDWEKLFF. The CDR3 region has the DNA TGTGCCAGCAAAGCTACCGGGGATTGGGAAAAACTGTTTTTT.